This TCR beta chain was retrieved from a study of OX40 agonist ivuxolimab in advanced cancers. Study-wide context: In three patients, partial responses were observed, one with hepatocellular carcinoma and two with cutaneous melanoma. Study-wide points: With doses of 0.1 to 3.0 mg/kg, CD4+ and CD8+ blood T cells had undergone clonal expansion by week 6.

Here immunoSEQ multiplex PCR was the method, and the copy in TCRdb shows in-frame clones only, minus some. The data contain 72,000 or so clones, 80% to 85% of them singletons. Points on this clone: Its antigen is still unknown.

V lost 6 bases to trimming and J lost 5 bases, with 13 bases between them. The CDR3 runs to 13 residues. CDR1 and CDR2 from the germline V gene are LNHDA and SQIVND (reference sequence). Source: CD4+ or CD8+ T cells sorted from blood, taken in a trial of the OX40 agonist ivuxolimab. J is TRBJ1-1 and V is TRBV19; the D gene is possibly TRBD1 (6 bases). This receptor was taken from an adult with an advanced solid tumor such as melanoma, head and neck, liver or kidney cancer. CDR3 DNA: TGTGCCAGTAGCCCGGATAGGGGGACTGAAGCTTTCTTT. It encodes CASSPDRGTEAFF.